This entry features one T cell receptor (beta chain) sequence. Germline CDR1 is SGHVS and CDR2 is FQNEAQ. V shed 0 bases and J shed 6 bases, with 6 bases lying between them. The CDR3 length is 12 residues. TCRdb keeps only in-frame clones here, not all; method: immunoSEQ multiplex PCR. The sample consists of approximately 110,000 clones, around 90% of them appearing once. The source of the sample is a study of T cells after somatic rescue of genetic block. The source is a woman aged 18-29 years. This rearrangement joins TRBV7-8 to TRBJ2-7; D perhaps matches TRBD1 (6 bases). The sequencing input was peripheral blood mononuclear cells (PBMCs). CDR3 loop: CASSLAGGEQYF. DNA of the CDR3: TGTGCCAGCAGCTTAGCAGGGGGCGAGCAGTACTTC.